This entry describes one TCR beta chain. Its target is unknown. Libraries were prepared by immunoSEQ multiplex PCR; TCRdb keeps only in-frame clonotypes and omits some of them. Of about 140,000 clones listed, about 91% are singletons. The CDR3 has 15 amino acids. Germline V gene lookup returns CDR1 SGHDT and CDR2 YYEEEE. Trimming pared 3 bases from V and 2 bases from J, leaving 14 bases between. This specimen comes from a study of T cell responses to AZD1222 COVID-19 vaccine. Study-level results: Unmutated regions of variants are reportedly targeted by nearly half of spike-specific TCRs. White British donors predominated, females outnumbered males, and clonal diversity was possibly underestimated. Seropositive status at baseline applied to only a handful of AZD1222 recipients.

Pooled in the analysis were second doses at about 4 or about 12 weeks. The chain combines TRBV5-6 with TRBJ1-2, with D perhaps matching TRBD1 (6 bases). The sequence derives from an adult who received the AZD1222 COVID-19 vaccine. The sequencing used peripheral blood, collected 28 days after the second AZD1222 dose. The CDR3 region is CASSSQGLLNYGYTF. CDR3 in DNA: TGTGCCAGCAGCTCCCAGGGGCTGCTGAACTATGGCTACACCTTC.